These T cell receptor beta chains were read from a single sample in a study of cytotoxic CD8 clonotypes in ibrutinib-treated CLL. Here immunoSEQ multiplex PCR was the method, and the copy in TCRdb shows in-frame clones only, minus some. The repertoire holds approximately 340,000 clones, with roughly 71% as singletons. The sequenced sample was PBMCs, obtained after 36 months of ibrutinib treatment. Receptor source: a human donor with chronic lymphocytic leukemia. Both conserved end residues are part of each CDR3. Fields, in order: CDR3 protein, CDR3 DNA, D gene, clone size, J gene, CDR3 length, V gene. The D gene is left open where the match is weak. Some rows mark clone size as missing; the rest say once, few, many or name a class of expanded clone.

CASSYPSGSAYNEQFF | TGTGCCAGCAGCTATCCCAGCGGGAGTGCCTACAATGAGCAGTTCTTC | TRBD2 | - | TRBJ2-1 | 16 | TRBV9
CASSQGTPSGNTIYF | TGTGCCAGCAGTCAAGGGACCCCCTCTGGAAACACCATATATTTT | - | - | TRBJ1-3 | 15 | TRBV6-5
CASSVLTNEKLFF | TGTGCCAGCAGCGTGCTTACTAATGAAAAACTGTTTTTT | - | - | TRBJ1-4 | 13 | TRBV7-6
CASSYSWGQDYGYTF | TGTGCCAGCAGTTACTCCTGGGGGCAAGACTATGGCTACACCTTC | - | - | TRBJ1-2 | 15 | TRBV6-5
CASTGQGKSSGSYNEQFF | TGTGCCAGCACCGGACAGGGTAAGAGTAGCGGATCCTACAATGAGCAGTTCTTC | TRBD1 | - | TRBJ2-1 | 18 | TRBV5-4
CASSVRTPNQPQHF | TGTGCCAGCAGTGTGCGGACGCCCAATCAGCCCCAGCATTTT | - | few | TRBJ1-5 | 14 | TRBV2
CATGLPRGGNTEAFF | TGTGCCACCGGGCTTCCCAGGGGGGGGAACACTGAAGCTTTCTTT | TRBD1 | - | TRBJ1-1 | 15 | TRBV10-3
CASSQDDPGTGNEQFF | TGCGCCAGCAGCCAGGATGATCCCGGGACCGGGAATGAGCAGTTCTTC | - | - | TRBJ2-1 | 16 | TRBV4-1
CAISGWDRGGSGANVLTF | TGTGCCATCAGTGGCTGGGACAGGGGGGGGTCTGGGGCCAACGTCCTGACTTTC | TRBD1 | - | TRBJ2-6 | 18 | TRBV10-3
CASSREGGTGLGYTF | TGCGCCAGCAGCCGGGAGGGGGGGACAGGGCTTGGCTACACCTTC | TRBD1 | - | TRBJ1-2 | 15 | TRBV4-1
CASSPSGLVTGEQYF | TGTGCCAGCAGCCCCTCGGGACTAGTTACTGGAGAGCAGTACTTC | TRBD2 | - | TRBJ2-7 | 15 | TRBV9
CASSQVFGDSGELFF | TGCGCCAGCAGCCAAGTCTTCGGAGATTCGGGGGAGCTGTTTTTT | - | - | TRBJ2-2 | 15 | TRBV4-1
CAAQGYDNQPQHF | TGTGCCGCCCAGGGCTACGACAATCAGCCCCAGCATTTT | - | - | TRBJ1-5 | 13 | TRBV25-1
CASSRIAGGELFF | TGTGCCAGCAGCCGTATAGCTGGCGGGGAGCTGTTTTTT | - | few | TRBJ2-2 | 13 | TRBV7-2
CASRSVAQTHGGGYTF | TGCGCCAGCAGATCGGTAGCACAGACCCACGGGGGGGGCTACACCTTC | - | - | TRBJ1-2 | 16 | TRBV10-2
CASSVSDWPGQDTQYF | TGTGCCAGCAGCGTATCGGACTGGCCCGGGCAAGATACGCAGTATTTT | - | - | TRBJ2-3 | 16 | TRBV9
CASSIAYTLAQETQYF | TGTGCCAGTAGTATAGCCTATACCCTAGCGCAAGAGACCCAGTACTTC | - | - | TRBJ2-5 | 16 | TRBV19
CASSRQGHYGYTF | TGTGCCAGCAGTCGACAGGGACACTATGGCTACACCTTC | TRBD1 | few | TRBJ1-2 | 13 | TRBV2